A single sample gave rise to the 22 T cell receptor beta chains below, sequenced in a study of identical twins. TCRdb reprocessed the 5' RACE reads via MiXCR and lists one record per CDR3 protein. The table has about 890,000 distinct CDR3 sequences, 9% to 15% seen once. This sample was shared with a second study, whose subject was yellow fever vaccine responses in identical twins.

The sample was PBMCs. These receptors were obtained from a woman younger than 35 in good health.

J is TRBJ1-4 and V is TRBV27, with TRBD1 matching 7 bases. The CDR3 sequence is 14 residues long. Trimming took 3 bases from V and 6 from J; bases not matched to a gene: 4. Germline CDR1 MNHEY, CDR2 SMNVEV (reference sequence). The chain's CDR3 is CASSFVGGDEKLFF. Here the CDR3 DNA reads TGTGCCAGCAGTTTTGTAGGGGGCGATGAAAAACTGTTTTTT.

This clonotype was seen only a few times. V is TRBV20-1 and J is TRBJ1-6, with TRBD1 matching over 9 bases. CDR1 and CDR2 from the germline V gene are DFQATT and SNEGSKA (reference sequence). After removal of 0 bases from V and 5 bases from J, the junction contained 5 bases not matched to a gene. The CDR3 has 16 residues. In DNA form, the CDR3 reads TGCAGTGCTAGAGATTTGACAGGGGGGAATAATTCACCCCTCCACTTT. Translating it yields CSARDLTGGNNSPLHF.

The chain has TRBV5-5 and TRBJ2-7; 12 bases map to TRBD1. The V segment lost 6 bases and the J segment 3 bases; nucleotides outside the gene matches: 4. Germline CDR1 is SGHKS and CDR2 is YYEKEE (reference sequence). The CDR3 sequence is 14 residues long. CDR3 protein: CASKGTGGYYEQYF. The CDR3 bases are TGTGCCAGCAAGGGGACAGGGGGCTACTACGAGCAGTACTTC.

The chain joins TRBV20-1 to TRBJ1-5, with 10 bases that match TRBD1. CDR1 and CDR2 (germline): DFQATT, SNEGSKA (reference sequence). V lost 6 bases and J lost 6; bases outside the gene matches: 5. CDR3 length: 13 residues. The CDR3 sequence is CSAQRDRGQPQHF. In DNA form, the CDR3 reads TGCAGTGCGCAACGGGACAGGGGTCAGCCCCAGCATTTT.

The chain is built from TRBV5-1 and TRBJ1-2; unclear D gene. V gave up 3 bases and J gave up 7 bases, with 13 bases separating them. The germline CDR1 and CDR2 sequences are SGHRS and YFSETQ. CDR3 length: 13 amino acids. CDR3 bases: TGCGCCAGCAGCTCGGCGGGTGGCCTTGGCTACACCTTC. Amino acid sequence: CASSSAGGLGYTF.

V and J are TRBV9 and TRBJ1-2; D unresolved. V was shortened by 6 bases and J by 8 bases, with 14 bases between the two germline ends. The CDR3 consists of 12 residues. Germline loops: CDR1 SGDLS, CDR2 YYNGEE. CDR3 loop: CASNDVWSGYTF. As DNA, the CDR3 is TGTGCCAGCAATGACGTATGGTCGGGCTACACCTTC.

This clonotype turned up a few times. The gene calls are TRBV20-1 and TRBJ2-5; tentative D call: TRBD1 (5 bases). This CDR3 has 16 residues. Germline values: CDR1 DFQATT, CDR2 SNEGSKA (reference sequence). V was trimmed by 0 bases and J by 5 bases, leaving 19 bases between them. CDR3 nucleotides: TGCAGTGCTAGAGAAAAGTCGGGTTGGCCAGGGGAGACCCAGTACTTC. Its translation: CSAREKSGWPGETQYF.

This clonotype was detected ten times or more. The V call is TRBV12-3 or TRBV12-4, the J call TRBJ2-1, with 8 bases fitting TRBD2. There are 13 residues in the CDR3. Trimming cost V 6 bases and J 7 bases; bases outside gene matches: 5. This chain's CDR3 is CASSPGLGNEQFF. Written as DNA, the CDR3 is TGTGCCAGCAGCCCGGGACTAGGAAATGAGCAGTTCTTC.

This clonotype was picked up a small number of times. CDR3 in amino acids: CASRAGGADEQFF. Written as DNA, the CDR3 is TGCGCCAGCAGGGCCGGGGGGGCCGATGAGCAGTTCTTC. V usage is TRBV10-2 and J usage is TRBJ2-1; 8 bases fit TRBD2. Germline V gives CDR1 WSHSY, CDR2 SAAADI. This CDR3 has 13 residues. Trimming took 6 bases from V and 8 from J; bases not matched to a gene: 6.

This chain joins TRBV28 and TRBJ1-3, with 7 positions matching TRBD1. CDR1 MDHEN and CDR2 SYDVKM come from the germline V gene. J was trimmed by 2 bases and V by 7 bases; bases with no gene match: 8. This CDR3 comprises 15 residues. The CDR3 region is CASKSIGTAGNTIYF. The CDR3, as DNA: TGTGCCAGCAAAAGCATTGGGACAGCTGGAAACACCATATATTTT.

The chain couples TRBV28 to TRBJ2-5, with D perhaps matching TRBD2 (6 bases). V was shortened by 3 bases and J by 9 bases, with 14 bases between the two germline ends. The CDR3 consists of 13 residues. CDR1 and CDR2 from the germline V gene are MDHEN and SYDVKM. CDR3 DNA: TGTGCCAGCAGTTTGATAGCGACGGGAGCCCAGTACTTC. This sequence encodes CASSLIATGAQYF.

This clonotype has a count of ten or more. The J gene is TRBJ1-6, the V gene TRBV3-1, with 8 bases matching TRBD1. The CDR3 has 15 residues. Germline V gene data show CDR1 as LGHDT and CDR2 as YNNKEL (reference sequence). After removal of 1 base from V and 6 bases from J, the junction contained 2 bases not matched to a gene. The CDR3 DNA reads TGTGCCAGCAGCCAAGGCGACAGGGGTAATTCACCCCTCCACTTT. Its translation is CASSQGDRGNSPLHF.

This clonotype was seen at least ten times. The chain is built from TRBV10-3 and TRBJ1-1; 8 positions match TRBD1. Germline V gene sequence: CDR1 ENHRY, CDR2 SYGVKD. The CDR3 totals 15 residues. Trimming cost V 0 bases and J 7 bases; bases outside gene matches: 7. The CDR3 is CAISESPGQVNEAFF. CDR3 in DNA: TGTGCCATCAGTGAGTCCCCGGGACAGGTTAATGAAGCTTTCTTT.

This clonotype was picked up a small number of times. The chain is built from TRBV12-3 or TRBV12-4 and TRBJ2-1; D is uncertain. V was clipped by 5 bases and J by 7 bases, with 21 bases between them. CDR3 length: 16 amino acids. CDR3 protein: CASSPARYPQINEQFF. CDR3 DNA: TGTGCCAGCAGTCCGGCGCGGTACCCTCAGATTAATGAGCAGTTCTTC.

The CDR3 spells CASSSRPGDNRETQYF. DNA of the CDR3: TGTGCCAGCAGCTCGAGACCCGGGGACAACCGGGAGACCCAGTACTTC. The genes are TRBV5-6 and TRBJ2-5, with TRBD1 as a possible D gene (6 bases). Germline assignment: CDR1 SGHDT and CDR2 YYEEEE. The V and J ends lost 3 bases and 5 bases respectively, with 20 bases between them. The CDR3 totals 16 residues.

The chain uses TRBV20-1 and TRBJ2-1; 7 positions match TRBD2. With 5 bases clipped from V and 7 bases from J, the junction kept 11 bases outside the gene matches. The V gene's germline CDR1 is DFQATT and CDR2 SNEGSKA (reference sequence). The CDR3 sequence is 14 residues long. The CDR3 spells CSAFSLVGGNEQFF. The CDR3 DNA reads TGCAGTGCTTTCTCATTGGTGGGGGGGAATGAGCAGTTCTTC.

V is TRBV2 and J is TRBJ1-2; D not resolved. Trimming took 2 bases from V and 1 from J, leaving 5 bases between them. Germline values: CDR1 SNHLY, CDR2 FYNNEI. The CDR3 covers 13 residues. The CDR3 DNA sequence: TGTGCCAGCAGTGAACCCGTTAACTATGGCTACACCTTC. It codes for CASSEPVNYGYTF.

The table lists this clonotype with a few counts. The chain couples TRBV5-1 to TRBJ2-7; D is ambiguous. CDR1 and CDR2 (germline): SGHRS, YFSETQ. The CDR3 extends over 14 amino acids. Trimming took off 7 bases at V and 1 base at J, with 15 bases between the two ends. CDR3 sequence: CASLDVDQSYEQYF. DNA for the CDR3: TGCGCCAGCCTGGATGTGGACCAATCCTACGAGCAGTACTTC. Complete variable domain (other parts from reference TRBV5-1 and TRBJ2-7): KAGVTQTPRYLIKTRGQQVTLSCSPISGHRSVSWYQQTPGQGLQFLFEYFSETQRNKGNFPGRFSGRQFSNSRSEMNVSTLELGDSALYLCASLDVDQSYEQYFGPGTRLTVT.

This clonotype appeared a single time. At one of its ends the junction is not consistent with the germline gene, which may arise from a read error. The CDR3 protein is CDSSEHSNYGYTF. CDR3 nucleotide sequence: TGTGACAGCAGCGAGCACTCTAACTATGGCTACACCTTC. The genes are TRBV6-1 and TRBJ1-2; no reliable D call. Germline CDR1 MNHNS, CDR2 SASEGT. The CDR3 has 13 residues.

This chain connects TRBV7-2 to TRBJ2-2, with TRBD2 identical over 7 bases. This CDR3 spans 15 amino acids. The V segment lost 9 bases and the J segment 1 base; nucleotides outside the gene matches: 8. Germline assignment: CDR1 SGHTA and CDR2 FQGNSA. The CDR3 bases are TGTGCCAGTAGAATCGGACTAGAGAACACCGGGGAGCTGTTTTTT. Amino acid sequence: CASRIGLENTGELFF.

V is TRBV12-3 or TRBV12-4 and J is TRBJ2-1, with TRBD1 identical over 8 bases. Trimming removed 6 bases from V and 9 bases from J; junction bases left unmatched: 10. The CDR3 loop spans 14 amino acids. CDR3 bases: TGTGCCAGCAGCGGACCGGACAGGGTTGGTGAGCAGTTCTTC. Translation gives CASSGPDRVGEQFF.

This clonotype was counted at least ten times. The chain employs TRBV6-2 or TRBV6-3 and TRBJ2-1; 12 nucleotides align to TRBD2. The CDR3 length is 19 residues. The J segment lost 4 bases and the V segment lost 2 bases, leaving 12 bases of the junction unmatched. Germline values: CDR1 MNHEY, CDR2 SVGEGT. The CDR3 region is CASSYPTSGSPLNYNEQFF. CDR3 in DNA: TGTGCCAGCAGTTACCCGACTAGCGGGAGTCCCCTAAATTACAATGAGCAGTTCTTC.